This TCR beta chain was retrieved from a study of CD8 T cells in Susac syndrome. With regard to this clonotype: The antigen is undetermined.

Study outcomes and limitations: Clonal expansion was not observed in the Susac syndrome CD4+ T cell repertoires. The study conceded that its TCR sequencing and HLA analysis involved relatively few individuals.

Reverse transcription of about 0.5 to 1 ug RNA was carried out with random hexamers. Amplification of TCR beta CDR3 was carried out by immunoSEQ multiplex PCR, which covered 54 Vbeta and 13 Jbeta segments. Via MiXCR, TCRdb re-called the immunoSEQ multiplex PCR reads, giving one row per CDR3 protein. The sample holds 100,000 to 150,000 distinct CDR3 sequences, roughly 95% seen once. The CDR3 covers 15 residues. Looked up from germline, CDR1 is DFQATT and CDR2 is SNEGSKA (reference sequence). With V trimmed by 2 bases and J by 2 bases, 6 bases remained unmatched. CD8+ and CD4+ T cells from blood underwent TCR beta sequencing, which was carried out in a high-throughput format.

The receptor comes from a human donor with Susac syndrome. V and J are TRBV20-1 and TRBJ2-1; 7 bases are shared with TRBD2. The sample taken for sequencing was CD4+ T cells from PBMCs. As DNA, the CDR3 is TGCAGTGCTAGACCCTCTAGCGGAGCCTACAATGAGCAGTTCTTC. Residues: CSARPSSGAYNEQFF.